The 12 T cell receptor beta chains below were found in one sample sequenced in a study of regulatory T cells in long-lasting Graves disease. Assembly of TCR beta libraries relied on iRepertoire HTBI primers together with Arm-PCR of CDR3 regions. TCRdb called the multiplex PCR reads again in MiXCR, with one record for every CDR3 protein. The sample contains 650,000 to 850,000 distinct CDR3 sequences, 30% of which appear only once. Time point of the sample: persistent/refractory GD, antithyroid drugs over 5 years with positive TRAb. RNA from PBMCs was the source of the TCR library. The material sequenced was peripheral blood mononuclear cells (PBMCs), taken when the disease was refractory, from a patient treated with antithyroid drugs. Every receptor here comes from a female donor with Graves disease.

This chain uses TRBV6-9 with TRBJ1-4; a possible D gene is TRBD1 (5 bases). Germline CDR1 MNHGY, CDR2 SVAAGI. This CDR3 has 18 residues. The V end was cut by 3 bases, the J end by 5 bases, with 22 bases between. The CDR3 loop reads CASSYSVQNLKGNEKLFF. The CDR3 coding sequence is TGTGCCAGCAGTTACTCTGTTCAGAACCTAAAGGGGAATGAAAAACTGTTTTTT.

This clonotype was counted only a few times. The chain carries TRBV27 and TRBJ2-7; D may correspond to TRBD1 or TRBD2 (6 bases each). CDR1 and CDR2 from the germline V gene are MNHEY and SMNVEV (reference sequence). Trimming pared 2 bases from V and 0 bases from J, leaving 11 bases between. CDR3 length equals 15 residues. The CDR3 DNA is TGTGCCAGCAGTTTACGGGGGCCGAGCTCCTACGAGCAGTACTTC. Protein: CASSLRGPSSYEQYF.

This clonotype was observed a single time. The chain combines TRBV7-9 with TRBJ2-5, with 11 bases lining up with TRBD2. Trimming at V came to 5 bases and at J to 0 bases, leaving 8 bases not matched to a gene. The CDR3 contains 17 residues. Germline V gives CDR1 SEHNR, CDR2 FQNEAQ (reference sequence). Here the CDR3 reads CASSLTSGRWYQETQYF. CDR3 in DNA: TGTGCCAGCAGCCTAACTAGCGGGAGATGGTACCAAGAGACCCAGTACTTC.

The rearrangement links TRBV20-1 to TRBJ1-2, with D possibly TRBD1 on 5 matching bases. Trimming shortened V by 3 bases and J by 6 bases, and 14 bases separated the two germline ends. Germline V gene sequence: CDR1 DFQATT, CDR2 SNEGSKA (reference sequence). This CDR3 comprises 13 residues. The CDR3 DNA is TGCAGTGCTAGCGGGGACGGCTGGAATGGCTACACCTTC. Its translation is CSASGDGWNGYTF.

This clonotype was observed a handful of times. The gene calls are TRBV19 and TRBJ2-7, with 10 bases that match TRBD2. This CDR3 comprises 16 residues. Unmatched junction bases numbered 9, after V lost 6 bases and J lost 1 base. Germline loops: CDR1 LNHDA, CDR2 SQIVND (reference sequence). The CDR3 DNA is TGTGCCAGTAGCCTTTTGCCGGGACTAGCGTCCTACGAGCAGTACTTC. It is translated as CASSLLPGLASYEQYF.

This clonotype was picked up a small number of times. V is TRBV6-1 and J is TRBJ1-1; D remains unclear. The CDR3 totals 12 residues. The germline V gene encodes CDR1 MNHNS and CDR2 SASEGT. The V gene lost 7 bases and the J gene lost 1 base, with 7 bases spanning the gap. DNA of the CDR3: TGTGCCAGCAACGACCCGAACACTGAAGCTTTCTTT. Translating it yields CASNDPNTEAFF.

This CDR3 is CASSADGQAQETQYF. The CDR3, as DNA: TGTGCCAGCAGCGCCGACGGACAGGCGCAAGAGACCCAGTACTTC. The J gene is TRBJ2-5, the V gene TRBV7-9, with TRBD1 matching 7 bases. Per germline, CDR1 SEHNR and CDR2 FQNEAQ (reference sequence). J gave up 2 bases and V 5 bases, and 8 bases lay outside the gene matches. CDR3 length: 15 amino acids.

The CDR3 bases are TGTGCCACCAGCAGAGATATGAGTGGAGGAGAGACCCAGTACTTC. Translated, it gives CATSRDMSGGETQYF. V and J are TRBV15 and TRBJ2-5; the D gene is possibly TRBD2 (5 bases). The germline V and J ends were trimmed by 0 bases and 4 bases, with 12 bases remaining between them. Germline CDR1 reads LNHNV; CDR2 reads YYDKDF (reference sequence). CDR3 length: 15 residues.

The chain links TRBV3-1 to TRBJ1-4; no clear D. V lost 0 bases, J lost 8 bases, and 16 bases lay in between. The CDR3 extends over 16 amino acids. In germline, CDR1 is LGHDT, CDR2 YNNKEL (reference sequence). This chain's CDR3 is CASSQDPQAKREKLFF. The CDR3 DNA reads TGTGCCAGCAGCCAAGACCCCCAGGCCAAGAGGGAAAAACTGTTTTTT.

This rearrangement joins TRBV5-5 to TRBJ2-7; D call uncertain. CDR3 length equals 16 residues. V dropped 1 base and J dropped 3 bases, with 17 bases sitting between them. Germline V gene data show CDR1 as SGHKS and CDR2 as YYEKEE (reference sequence). The CDR3 nucleotides read TGTGCCAGCAGCTTGTACGGTGGACGATCGTTCTACGAGCAGTACTTC. Translated, it gives CASSLYGGRSFYEQYF.

Comment on this clonotype: The likely explanation is a read error, given a far larger clone one base away. The chain recombines TRBV28 with TRBJ1-1; tentatively, D is TRBD1 (6 bases). This CDR3 has 13 amino acids. Germline lookup yields CDR1 MDHEN and CDR2 SYDVKM. The V end lost 10 bases, the J end lost 1 base, and 13 bases lay between the germline ends. CDR3 DNA sequence: TGTGCCATCAGCCCGGGACAGAACACTGAAGCTTTCTTT. Translated, it gives CAISPGQNTEAFF.

This clonotype was detected only a few times. This sequence joins TRBV6-2 or TRBV6-3 and TRBJ1-1; TRBD1 matches 9 bases. The CDR3 runs 19 residues. Germline trimming cut 0 bases from V and 6 bases from J; bases unmatched to any gene: 17. Germline-derived CDR1 and CDR2 are MNHEY and SVGEGT. Written as DNA, the CDR3 is TGTGCCAGCAGTTACTCGTTCCTGTTCCGGAGACAGGGGGACGCTGAAGCTTTCTTT. It translates to CASSYSFLFRRQGDAEAFF.